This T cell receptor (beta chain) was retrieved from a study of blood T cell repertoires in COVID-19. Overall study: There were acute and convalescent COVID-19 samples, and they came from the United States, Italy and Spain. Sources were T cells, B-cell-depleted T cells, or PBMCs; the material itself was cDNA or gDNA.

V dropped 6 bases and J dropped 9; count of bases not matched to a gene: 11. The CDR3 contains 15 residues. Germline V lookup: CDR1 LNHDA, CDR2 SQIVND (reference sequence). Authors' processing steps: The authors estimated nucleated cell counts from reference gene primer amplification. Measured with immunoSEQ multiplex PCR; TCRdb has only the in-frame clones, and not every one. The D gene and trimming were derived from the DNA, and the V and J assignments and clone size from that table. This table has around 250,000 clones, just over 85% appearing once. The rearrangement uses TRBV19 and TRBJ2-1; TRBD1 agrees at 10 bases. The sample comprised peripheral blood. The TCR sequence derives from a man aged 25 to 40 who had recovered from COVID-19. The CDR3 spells CASRPGTGEVGEQFF. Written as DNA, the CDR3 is TGTGCCAGTAGACCCGGGACAGGGGAAGTGGGTGAGCAGTTCTTC.